Listed below are T cell receptor beta chains from one sample, sequenced in a study of identical twins. Each CDR3 protein gets one entry after TCRdb re-called the 5' RACE reads with MiXCR. Among 640,000 or so distinct CDR3 sequences listed, roughly 6% were seen once. Specimen: naive T cells sorted from blood. These receptors were collected from a man younger than 30 in good health. Both conserved end residues are trimmed from each CDR3. Fields, in order: J gene, V gene, CDR3 protein.

j_call: TRBJ2-7
v_call: TRBV2
cdr3_aa: ASMVGSSQY

j_call: TRBJ1-2
v_call: TRBV6-1
cdr3_aa: ASRENRQVYGYT

j_call: TRBJ2-1
v_call: TRBV10-3
cdr3_aa: AISHGQVDNEQF

j_call: TRBJ2-5
v_call: TRBV7-2
cdr3_aa: ASSLRAGGSETQY

j_call: TRBJ2-2
v_call: TRBV10-3
cdr3_aa: AISEEGLGAHTGELF

j_call: TRBJ2-1
v_call: TRBV29-1
cdr3_aa: SVERDTRTDEQF

j_call: TRBJ2-1
v_call: TRBV5-1
cdr3_aa: ASSWTSGRPVLEQF

j_call: TRBJ2-1
v_call: TRBV7-8
cdr3_aa: ASSTNPRLAGDKSYNEQF

j_call: TRBJ2-1
v_call: TRBV10-3
cdr3_aa: AISEGGGGPYNEQF

j_call: TRBJ2-5
v_call: TRBV15
cdr3_aa: ATSREGGTQY

j_call: TRBJ2-1
v_call: TRBV4-2
cdr3_aa: ASSQDRASGYNEQF

j_call: TRBJ2-1
v_call: TRBV15
cdr3_aa: ATSRDDPGPVNEQF

j_call: TRBJ1-1
v_call: TRBV6-2/TRBV6-3
cdr3_aa: ASSYPPGTVNTEAF

j_call: TRBJ1-1
v_call: TRBV9
cdr3_aa: ASSVNYRATEAF

j_call: TRBJ1-1
v_call: TRBV7-2
cdr3_aa: ASSLSEGGTEAF

j_call: TRBJ1-6
v_call: TRBV16
cdr3_aa: ASSQRPVFSPLH

j_call: TRBJ1-2
v_call: TRBV29-1
cdr3_aa: SVEAGFYGYT

j_call: TRBJ1-1
v_call: TRBV7-9
cdr3_aa: ASSPHQRNTEAF

j_call: TRBJ2-5
v_call: TRBV7-9
cdr3_aa: ASSHGVQSQETQY

j_call: TRBJ2-3
v_call: TRBV2
cdr3_aa: ARLAAASTDTQY

j_call: TRBJ2-7
v_call: TRBV4-2
cdr3_aa: ASSQESGGDEQY

j_call: TRBJ2-1
v_call: TRBV6-6
cdr3_aa: ASSYSTGNEQF

j_call: TRBJ2-7
v_call: TRBV28
cdr3_aa: ASSFPTGGNYEQY

j_call: TRBJ2-1
v_call: TRBV9
cdr3_aa: ASSVGHPGVKYNEQF

j_call: TRBJ2-7
v_call: TRBV27
cdr3_aa: ASSLFHTSGGRPQY

j_call: TRBJ2-3
v_call: TRBV6-5
cdr3_aa: ASSYDGLPATDTQY

j_call: TRBJ2-3
v_call: TRBV7-2
cdr3_aa: ASSPHTRGDTQY

j_call: TRBJ1-5
v_call: TRBV20-1
cdr3_aa: SARLQGQSH

j_call: TRBJ1-5
v_call: TRBV4-1
cdr3_aa: ASSQTGAGQPQH

j_call: TRBJ2-2
v_call: TRBV20-1
cdr3_aa: SARDLEESNIGELF

j_call: TRBJ2-7
v_call: TRBV6-2/TRBV6-3
cdr3_aa: ASRSGLADSYEQY

j_call: TRBJ2-1
v_call: TRBV12-3/TRBV12-4
cdr3_aa: ASRETSGLYNEQF

j_call: TRBJ2-7
v_call: TRBV20-1
cdr3_aa: SASPLAESYEQY

j_call: TRBJ2-7
v_call: TRBV6-5
cdr3_aa: ASSLNLYEQY

j_call: TRBJ2-3
v_call: TRBV5-1
cdr3_aa: ASKLATGTDTQY

j_call: TRBJ2-7
v_call: TRBV7-6
cdr3_aa: ASSQRLGTYEQY

j_call: TRBJ1-1
v_call: TRBV6-1
cdr3_aa: ASSHTGTNTEAF

j_call: TRBJ2-6
v_call: TRBV28
cdr3_aa: ASSFVASGANVLT

j_call: TRBJ1-1
v_call: TRBV29-1
cdr3_aa: SVDWGGRFAF

j_call: TRBJ1-2
v_call: TRBV11-3
cdr3_aa: ASSSPRYGYT

j_call: TRBJ2-6
v_call: TRBV12-3/TRBV12-4
cdr3_aa: ASSSVVRGANVLT

j_call: TRBJ2-3
v_call: TRBV12-3/TRBV12-4
cdr3_aa: ASSPENVDTQY

j_call: TRBJ2-7
v_call: TRBV14
cdr3_aa: ASSQGLGRDYEQY

j_call: TRBJ2-5
v_call: TRBV6-2/TRBV6-3
cdr3_aa: ASRTGRTQY

j_call: TRBJ1-1
v_call: TRBV5-1
cdr3_aa: ASSFGGTARDTEAF

j_call: TRBJ2-1
v_call: TRBV6-4
cdr3_aa: ASSDSGISNEQF

j_call: TRBJ2-3
v_call: TRBV12-3/TRBV12-4
cdr3_aa: ASSPHRGSTDTQY

j_call: TRBJ2-5
v_call: TRBV12-3/TRBV12-4
cdr3_aa: ASRPSWQGETQY

j_call: TRBJ1-3
v_call: TRBV12-3/TRBV12-4
cdr3_aa: ASSLGSSGNTIY

j_call: TRBJ2-7
v_call: TRBV4-2
cdr3_aa: ASSQEGTASYEQY

j_call: TRBJ2-7
v_call: TRBV7-7
cdr3_aa: ASSNPVSGEQY

j_call: TRBJ2-3
v_call: TRBV6-5
cdr3_aa: ASSYSGGQGTTDTQY

j_call: TRBJ2-1
v_call: TRBV5-6
cdr3_aa: ASSSRSGTYRSYNEQF

j_call: TRBJ2-6
v_call: TRBV28
cdr3_aa: AGGTGGAGANVLT

j_call: TRBJ2-7
v_call: TRBV7-9
cdr3_aa: ASSVGTGGPSYEQY

j_call: TRBJ1-5
v_call: TRBV2
cdr3_aa: ASSKGLPNQPQH

j_call: TRBJ2-1
v_call: TRBV20-1
cdr3_aa: SATAALLYNEQF

j_call: TRBJ2-5
v_call: TRBV6-1
cdr3_aa: ASSDLTGIQETQY

j_call: TRBJ2-1
v_call: TRBV29-1
cdr3_aa: SVVDLFDEQF

j_call: TRBJ1-4
v_call: TRBV20-1
cdr3_aa: SAIPGSPLGGKLF